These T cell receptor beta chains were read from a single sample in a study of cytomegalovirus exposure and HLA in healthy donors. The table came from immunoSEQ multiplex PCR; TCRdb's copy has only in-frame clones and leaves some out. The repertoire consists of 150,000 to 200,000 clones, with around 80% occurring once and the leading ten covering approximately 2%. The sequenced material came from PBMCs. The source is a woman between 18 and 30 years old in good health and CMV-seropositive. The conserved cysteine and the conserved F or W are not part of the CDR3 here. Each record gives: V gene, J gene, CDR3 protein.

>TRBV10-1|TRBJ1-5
ASSEHPYQPQH
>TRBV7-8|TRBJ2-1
ASSLAGEQF
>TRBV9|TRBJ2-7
TSSSRRDRGVSSYEQY
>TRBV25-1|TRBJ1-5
ASSAGLRGGNQPQH
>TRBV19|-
ASSPGASYEQY
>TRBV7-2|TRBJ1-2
ASSLQGAPGYGYT
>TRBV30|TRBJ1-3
AWSVLSGNTIY
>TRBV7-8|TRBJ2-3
ASSIQGAADTQY
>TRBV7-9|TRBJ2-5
ASSPIGETQY
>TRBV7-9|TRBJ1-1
ASSLSGNTEAF
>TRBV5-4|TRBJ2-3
ASSSAGAGTDTQY
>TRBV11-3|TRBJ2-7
ASSLGQGWDEQY
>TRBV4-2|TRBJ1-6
ASSQDRGNSPLH
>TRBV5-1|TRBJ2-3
ASRLLAGVKGDTQY
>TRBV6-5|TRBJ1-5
ASSPGQLNNQPQH
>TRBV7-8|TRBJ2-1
ASSPGTSGRYSYNEQF
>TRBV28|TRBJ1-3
ASSYPGQGGNTIY
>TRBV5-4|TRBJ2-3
ASSPGGGQGRADTQY
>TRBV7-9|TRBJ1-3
ASSPLRLSGNTIY
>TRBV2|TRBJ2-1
ASRGHSGLNEQF